A single sample is the source of the 7 T cell receptor beta chains below, sequenced in a study of blood T cell repertoires in COVID-19. Clones were read by immunoSEQ multiplex PCR, and TCRdb kept only the in-frame ones, dropping some. The sample lists hundreds of thousands of clones, roughly 89% occurring once. Sequenced input: PBMCs or T cells enriched from blood (not recorded which). These TCRs come from a woman in her late teens or twenties with acute COVID-19.

The chain joins TRBV6-6 to TRBJ2-3; TRBD2 agrees at 15 bases. The trim removed 0 bases at V and 8 bases at J, leaving 3 bases unmatched. The CDR3 runs 16 residues. Germline V CDR1 and CDR2: MNHNY, SVGAGI (reference sequence). CDR3 in DNA: TGTGCCAGCAGTTACTCCGGACTAGCGGGAGGGGGTACGCAGTATTTT. Translating gives CASSYSGLAGGGTQYF.

This sequence joins TRBV5-1 and TRBJ2-5; tentatively, D is TRBD1 (6 bases). The V and J ends lost 1 base and 4 bases respectively, with 8 bases between them. Germline CDR1 and CDR2: SGHRS and YFSETQ. The CDR3 is made up of 13 amino acids. The CDR3 is CASSLFRGETQYF. The CDR3 nucleotides are TGCGCCAGCAGCTTGTTCAGGGGAGAGACCCAGTACTTC.

The chain has TRBV19 and TRBJ1-5, with D perhaps matching TRBD1 (5 bases). The V and J ends lost 5 bases and 2 bases respectively, with 10 bases between them. The CDR3 loop spans 14 amino acids. Germline CDR1 LNHDA, CDR2 SQIVND (reference sequence). The CDR3 region has the DNA TGTGCCAGTAGTGTCGTGACAGGCAATCAGCCCCAGCATTTT. Its protein product is CASSVVTGNQPQHF.

The gene calls are TRBV7-2 and TRBJ2-3, with no clear D. Trimming took 0 bases from V and 0 from J, leaving 7 bases between them. The germline CDR1 and CDR2 sequences are SGHTA and FQGNSA. This CDR3 spans 15 amino acids. The CDR3 is CASSLAPISTDTQYF. In nucleotides, the CDR3 is TGTGCCAGCAGCTTAGCCCCTATAAGCACAGATACGCAGTATTTT.

V is TRBV7-2 and J is TRBJ2-1; 11 bases align to TRBD2. The CDR3 runs 15 residues. V gave up 5 bases and J gave up 7 bases; unmatched junction bases: 7. Germline V CDR1 and CDR2: SGHTA, FQGNSA. The DNA of the CDR3 is TGTGCCAGCAGCCTTACTAGCGGGAGCGGAAATGAGCAGTTCTTC. Protein: CASSLTSGSGNEQFF.

The chain recombines TRBV3-1 (or the pseudogene TRBV3-2) with TRBJ2-3, with D possibly being TRBD1 (5 bases). Germline CDR1 reads LGHDT; CDR2 reads YNNKEL (reference sequence). This CDR3 comprises 13 residues. Trimming left V 5 bases short and J 4 bases short, with 10 bases between. CDR3 DNA: TGTGCCAGCAGCGACAGAGTAGCAGATACGCAGTATTTT. Protein product: CASSDRVADTQYF.

The V call is TRBV7-2, the J call TRBJ1-3; 8 bases are shared with TRBD1. CDR1 is SGHTA, CDR2 FQGNSA, per germline. The CDR3 is made up of 16 amino acids. The V segment lost 5 bases and the J segment 9 bases; nucleotides outside the gene matches: 15. The CDR3 loop is CASSRTGTGDVGTIYF. The CDR3, as DNA: TGTGCCAGCAGCCGTACCGGGACAGGAGACGTTGGCACCATATATTTT.